A selection of T cell receptor beta chains follows, all from one sample in a study of blood T cell repertoires in COVID-19. Measured with immunoSEQ multiplex PCR; TCRdb has only the in-frame clones, and not every one. The sample gives tens of thousands of clones, more than 85% of which show up once; 13% is in the top ten. Sequencing was carried out using peripheral blood. The receptor source for this set is a human donor with active COVID-19. The donor label of this sample is uncertain. The CDR3 runs from the conserved cysteine through the conserved F or W.

CDR3aa	v_gene	j_gene
CASSVGGAQETQYF	TRBV19	TRBJ2-5
CASSPPSRTQVSGNTIYF	TRBV18	TRBJ1-3
CASSPGQGASYNSPLHF	TRBV19	TRBJ1-6
CASSYHLGGEAYF	TRBV6-2/TRBV6-3	TRBJ2-7
CASSYYRGVRNIQYF	TRBV6-2/TRBV6-3	TRBJ2-4
CASSAPGQGATDTQYF	TRBV11-2	TRBJ2-3
CASSVEGGNTGELFF	TRBV9	TRBJ2-2
CAISFGTSTYEQYF	TRBV28	TRBJ2-7
CASSFSGQGTDTQYF	TRBV13	TRBJ2-3
CASSLTGPPTNEKLFF	TRBV18	TRBJ1-4
CAITRTGTYEQYF	TRBV10-3	TRBJ2-7
CATSDPSGVRHF	TRBV24-1	TRBJ2-5
CATSEGLAGVDGELFF	TRBV24-1	TRBJ2-2
CASSATLAGAGEQYF	TRBV7-3	TRBJ2-7
CASSRGGYIQYF	TRBV7-2	TRBJ2-4
CASSLFGGEETQYF	TRBV27	TRBJ2-5
CASRAGGPPGYEQYF	TRBV28	TRBJ2-7
CASSVQGTTGELFF	TRBV2	TRBJ2-2
CAISEVWQNSPLHF	TRBV10-3	TRBJ1-6
CASSYGLAGAQDTQYF	TRBV6-2/TRBV6-3	TRBJ2-3
CASSLGGRAYEQYF	TRBV27	TRBJ2-7
CASSVTSGTTEQYF	TRBV7-2	TRBJ2-7
CASSISSGVGANVLTF	TRBV5-1	TRBJ2-6
CASSPGGFYYEQYF	TRBV7-9	TRBJ2-7
CSVQGTSNEQFF	TRBV29-1	TRBJ2-1
CSANARDTQYF	TRBV20-1	TRBJ2-3
CASSVGGLAMGGGELFF	TRBV5-4	TRBJ2-2
CASSLSGETQYF	TRBV7-2	TRBJ2-5
CASSQETGLSGYTF	TRBV4-3	TRBJ1-2
CASTIPGGRGNEQFF	TRBV11-2	TRBJ2-1